This T cell receptor beta chain was identified during a study of identical twins (dated by TCRdb to 2016 to 2017). Context from the whole study: To test whether fetal clonotypes persist, the study used deep sequencing on TCR alpha and beta repertoires from monozygotic twins, unrelated adults of various ages, and cord blood. Replicate twin experiments were performed at different times using different library preparation protocols to rule out contamination.

The library was generated by 5' RACE. Sequencer: Illumina HiSeq 2000. A universal primer binding site was introduced by template switching, and a unique molecular identifier was present in the final cDNA, enabling accurate counting of TCR cDNA molecules. Specific primers in the conserved constant-segment region were used to synthesize first-strand cDNA for TCR alpha and beta chains. To control for contamination, every cDNA library carried two barcodes: a SMART-Mk sample barcode plus Illumina barcodes. TruSeq adapter sequences and Illumina sample barcodes were added in two successive PCR steps. Sequencing of the TCR alpha and beta cDNA libraries was done on the Illumina HiSeq platform using custom primers. The authors processed their data as follows. Raw reads were processed with MiGEC to extract unique molecular identifiers, and MiXCR was used to determine CDR3 positions. For each individual, recombination models were inferred using an EM algorithm with the repgenHMM and IGoR tools. Shared clonotype analysis was performed with the tcR package in R, normalizing sharing by the product of cloneset sizes. Out-of-frame nonproductive sequences were analyzed to study raw recombination free of thymic and clonal selection effects. TCRdb reanalyzed the raw reads on its own, using fastp at Q25 for trimming and MiXCR for clone calling, and kept in-frame beta chains. Every distinct CDR3 protein forms one entry, paired with its most common genes and DNA. The V and J calls follow TCRdb's processing rather than the paper's. The sample yields some 600,000 distinct CDR3 sequences; 7% to 7.5% were counted once. The top ten hold 1.6% of the sample.

The CDR3 runs 15 amino acids, cysteine and phenylalanine included. Only the CDR3 portion is preserved as DNA: 45 bases, with reading frame beginning at the first base. The germline V gene (reference sequence) specifies LNHNV as CDR1 and YYDKDF as CDR2. V drops 0 bases and J drops 4 bases, leaving 13 bases in between. Here is what the overall study found, with its caveats: Compared with coincidental sharing between unrelated individuals, out-of-frame TCR alpha sequences shared between twins had an excess of sequences with low generation probability. Invariant T cells such as MAIT and iNKT could partly confound zero-insertion analyses, although diverse VJ usage argued against such confounding for most clonotypes. The excess sharing between twins in beta out-of-frame sequences was weaker because fewer shared sequences reduced the signal-to-noise ratio. Because the same donors could not be followed over many years, the conclusions depended on cross-sectional statistical analysis. Recombination models systematically underestimated out-of-frame TCR alpha sharing in monozygotic twins but agreed with sharing between unrelated individuals. Fewer insertions were carried by abundant cord blood beta clonotypes; a weaker similar trend was observed in young adult naive repertoires, while no such trend was observed in memory repertoires.

This clonotype occurred many times. Its antigen is still unknown. No much larger clone is present one base from it, and per-base qualities are unavailable. Every donor was a healthy Caucasian. Three pairs of female monozygotic twins, all aged roughly 18 to 29 years, were included in the twin cohort. Peripheral blood mononuclear cells were the source from which RNA for the TCR libraries was isolated. The data were also submitted as part of a second study, on yellow fever vaccine responses in identical twins. Per that second paper: According to the authors, in identical twins the way T cells responded to vaccination appeared partly convergent and partly personalized. Focusing on identical twins, the study followed the T cell clones that responded to the vaccine, and did so with precision.

The clonotype originates from a woman aged 18-30 years in good health. The chain is made from TRBV15 and TRBJ2-7, with the D gene call left open. The sample was PBMCs. The CDR3 region: CATSRDPKAGYEQYF. The DNA is as follows: TGTGCCACCAGCAGAGACCCTAAGGCCGGGTACGAGCAGTACTTC.